What follows are 3 T cell receptor beta chains derived from one specimen sequenced in a study of T cell responses to AZD1222 COVID-19 vaccine. Clones were read by immunoSEQ multiplex PCR, and TCRdb kept only the in-frame ones, dropping some. The profile shows approximately 130,000 clones, 80% to 95% of them singletons. The source material was peripheral blood, sampled 28 days after the second AZD1222 dose. The receptors derive from an adult who received the AZD1222 COVID-19 vaccine.

The chain links TRBV4-2 to TRBJ1-5; D is undetermined. V was cut by 0 bases and J by 5 bases, with 11 bases left in between. This CDR3 spans 15 amino acids. CDR1 is LGHNA, CDR2 YNFKEQ, per germline. For the CDR3, the DNA is TGTGCCAGCAGCCAAGACGACGGATTGGATCAGCCCCAGCATTTT. Amino acid sequence: CASSQDDGLDQPQHF.

The chain employs TRBV9 and TRBJ2-2; D is unclear. Germline V lookup: CDR1 SGDLS, CDR2 YYNGEE. CDR3 size: 13 residues. Trimming took off 3 bases at V and 4 bases at J, with 7 bases between the two ends. The CDR3 loop reads CASSERFTGELFF. The CDR3 nucleotides are TGTGCCAGCAGCGAGAGATTCACCGGGGAGCTGTTTTTT. The variable domain in full, completed from reference TRBV9 and TRBJ2-2, reads DSGVTQTPKHLITATGQRVTLRCSPRSGDLSVYWYQQSLDQGLQFLIQYYNGEERAKGNILERFSAQQFPDLHSELNLSSLELGDSALYFCASSERFTGELFFGEGSRLTVL.

This clone appeared a single time. The chain employs TRBV14 and TRBJ2-3; 9 nucleotides match TRBD2. After removal of 4 bases from V and 0 bases from J, the junction contained 5 bases not matched to a gene. The CDR3 runs 16 residues. CDR1 and CDR2 (germline): SGHDN, FVKESK. The CDR3 here is CASSLLAGASTDTQYF. The CDR3 DNA sequence: TGTGCCAGCAGCCTCTTAGCGGGAGCTAGCACAGATACGCAGTATTTT. Together with reference TRBV14 and TRBJ2-3, the CDR3 gives the full variable domain: EAGVTQFPSHSVIEKGQTVTLRCDPISGHDNLYWYRRVMGKEIKFLLHFVKESKQDESGMPNNRFLAERTGGTYSTLKVQPAELEDSGVYFCASSLLAGASTDTQYFGPGTRLTVL.